A selection of T cell receptor beta chains follows, all from one sample in a study of cytomegalovirus exposure and HLA in healthy donors. Some clones are missing from TCRdb's copy, which holds only in-frame ones; the method was immunoSEQ multiplex PCR. The sample gives 65,000 to 75,000 clones, approximately 95% of which show up once; roughly 1.6% is in the top ten. The material sequenced was PBMCs. The origin of the receptors is a man in his late teens or twenties in good health and CMV-seropositive. The CDR3 runs from the conserved cysteine through the conserved F or W. Fields, in order: clone size, J gene, D gene, V gene, CDR3 DNA, CDR3 protein. D genes are given only for firm matches. Some rows mark clone size as missing; the rest say once, few, many or name a class of expanded clone.

>NA|TRBJ2-7|NA|TRBV11-2
TGTGCCAGCAGCCCAGGACTGGGTTCAGCCTACGAGCAGTACTTC
CASSPGLGSAYEQYF
>NA|TRBJ2-1|TRBD1|TRBV5-1
TGCGCCAGCAGCTTGGCGCACAGGGACAGGGGGACCAATGAGCAGTTCTTC
CASSLAHRDRGTNEQFF
>NA|TRBJ1-1|NA|TRBV5-1
TGCGCCAGCAGCTATACCGGGACAAGGGGAAACACTGAAGCTTTCTTT
CASSYTGTRGNTEAFF
>NA|TRBJ2-1|TRBD1|TRBV11-2
TGTGCCAGCAGCCGGGACAGGGTGAACAATGAGCAGTTCTTC
CASSRDRVNNEQFF
>once|TRBJ2-3|NA|TRBV27
TGTGCCAGCGGGCAGCCGGGACTCAGATTCACAGATACGCAGTATTTT
CASGQPGLRFTDTQYF
>NA|TRBJ1-2|NA|TRBV5-1
TGCGCCAGCAGCATACTGCCCGGACTAAACTATGGCTACACCTTC
CASSILPGLNYGYTF
>NA|TRBJ2-5|NA|TRBV5-1
TGCGCCAGCAGCTATGGACTCGGGGGATTTGGAGAGACCCAGTACTTC
CASSYGLGGFGETQYF
>NA|TRBJ1-2|TRBD1|TRBV6-1
TGTGCCAGCAGTCAAACAGGGGCGAACTATGGCTACACCTTC
CASSQTGANYGYTF
>NA|TRBJ1-5|NA|TRBV5-1
TGCGCCAGCAGCCCAGACAGAGGCCATCAGCCCCAGCATTTT
CASSPDRGHQPQHF
>once|TRBJ2-7|TRBD1|TRBV6-1
TGTGCCAGCAGTGAAGGGACAGGGGGATCCTACGAGCAGTACTTC
CASSEGTGGSYEQYF
>NA|TRBJ1-4|TRBD1|TRBV2
TGTGCCAGCAGTTCCGGGACAGGGGGCGAAAAACTGTTTTTT
CASSSGTGGEKLFF
>NA|TRBJ2-3|TRBD2|TRBV25-1
TGTGCCAGCAGTGGAGCTAGCGGGAGGGCATTGGCAGATACGCAGTATTTT
CASSGASGRALADTQYF